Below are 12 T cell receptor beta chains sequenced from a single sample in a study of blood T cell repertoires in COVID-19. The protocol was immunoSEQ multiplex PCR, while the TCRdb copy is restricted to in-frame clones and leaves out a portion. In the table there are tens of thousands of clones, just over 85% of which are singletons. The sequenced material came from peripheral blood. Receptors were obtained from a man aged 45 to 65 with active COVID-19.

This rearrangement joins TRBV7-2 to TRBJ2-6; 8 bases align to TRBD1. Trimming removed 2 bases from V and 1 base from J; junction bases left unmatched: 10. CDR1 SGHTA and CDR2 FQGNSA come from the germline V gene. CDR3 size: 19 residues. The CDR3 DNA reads TGTGCCAGCAGCTTATATCTCTCAGGGGGCGCTTCTGGGGCCAACGTCCTGACTTTC. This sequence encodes CASSLYLSGGASGANVLTF.

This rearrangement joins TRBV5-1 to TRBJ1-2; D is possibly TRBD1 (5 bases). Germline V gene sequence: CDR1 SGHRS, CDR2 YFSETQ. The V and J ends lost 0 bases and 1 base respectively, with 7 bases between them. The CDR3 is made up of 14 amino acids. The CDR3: CASSLAQVNYGYTF. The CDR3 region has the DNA TGCGCCAGCAGCTTGGCACAGGTTAACTATGGCTACACCTTC.

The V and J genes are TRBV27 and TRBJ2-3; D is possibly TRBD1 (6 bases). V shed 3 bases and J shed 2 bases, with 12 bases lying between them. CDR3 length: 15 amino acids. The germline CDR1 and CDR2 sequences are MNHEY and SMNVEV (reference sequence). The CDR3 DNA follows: TGTGCCAGCAGTTTGGGCAGGGGCGCCACAGATACGCAGTATTTT. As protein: CASSLGRGATDTQYF.

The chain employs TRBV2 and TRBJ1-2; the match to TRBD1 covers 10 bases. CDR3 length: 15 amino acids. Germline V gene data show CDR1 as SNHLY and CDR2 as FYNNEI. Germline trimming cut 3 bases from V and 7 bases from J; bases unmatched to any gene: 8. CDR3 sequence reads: CASSDVGTGARGYTF. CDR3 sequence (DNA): TGTGCCAGCAGTGACGTGGGGACAGGGGCGCGTGGCTACACCTTC.

CDR3 loop: CASGRLRNTEAFF. CDR3 in DNA: TGTGCCAGCGGGAGACTGCGAAACACTGAAGCTTTCTTT. This sequence joins TRBV7-3 and TRBJ1-1; D gene uncertain. Trimming left V 8 bases short and J 2 bases short, with 12 bases between. Germline-derived CDR1 and CDR2 are SGHTA and FQGTGA. The CDR3 length is 13 residues.

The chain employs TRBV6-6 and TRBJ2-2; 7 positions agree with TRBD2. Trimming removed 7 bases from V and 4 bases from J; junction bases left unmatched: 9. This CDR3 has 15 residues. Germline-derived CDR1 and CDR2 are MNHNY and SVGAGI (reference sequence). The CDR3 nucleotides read TGTGCCAGCATCGACGGGGGGATTTTCACCGGGGAGCTGTTTTTT. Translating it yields CASIDGGIFTGELFF.

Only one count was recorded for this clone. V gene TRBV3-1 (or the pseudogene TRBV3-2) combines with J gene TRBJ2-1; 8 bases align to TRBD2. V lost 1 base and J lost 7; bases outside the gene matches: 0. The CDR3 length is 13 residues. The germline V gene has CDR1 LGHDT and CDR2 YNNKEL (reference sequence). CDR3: CASSQGLANEQFF. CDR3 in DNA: TGTGCCAGCAGCCAAGGACTAGCGAATGAGCAGTTCTTC.

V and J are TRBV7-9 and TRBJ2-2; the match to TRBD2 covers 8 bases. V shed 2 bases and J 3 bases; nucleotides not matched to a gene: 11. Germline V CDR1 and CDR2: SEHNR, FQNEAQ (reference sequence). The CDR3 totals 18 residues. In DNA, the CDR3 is TGTGCCAGCAGCTTAAGATCTCGCGGGAGGAGGGACACCGGGGAGCTGTTTTTT. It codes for CASSLRSRGRRDTGELFF.

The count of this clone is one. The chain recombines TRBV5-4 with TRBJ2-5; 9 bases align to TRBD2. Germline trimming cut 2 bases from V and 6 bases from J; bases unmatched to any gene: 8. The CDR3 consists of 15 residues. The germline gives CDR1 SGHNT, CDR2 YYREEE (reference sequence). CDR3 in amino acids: CASSFWGLAVQTQYF. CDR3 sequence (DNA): TGTGCCAGCAGCTTTTGGGGACTAGCCGTCCAGACCCAGTACTTC.

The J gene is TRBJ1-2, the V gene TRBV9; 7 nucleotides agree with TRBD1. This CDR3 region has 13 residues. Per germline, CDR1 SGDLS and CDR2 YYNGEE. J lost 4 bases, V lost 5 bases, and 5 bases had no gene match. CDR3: CASRPGTAYGYTF. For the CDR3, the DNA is TGTGCCAGCAGACCAGGGACAGCCTATGGCTACACCTTC. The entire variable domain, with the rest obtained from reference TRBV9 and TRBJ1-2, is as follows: DSGVTQTPKHLITATGQRVTLRCSPRSGDLSVYWYQQSLDQGLQFLIQYYNGEERAKGNILERFSAQQFPDLHSELNLSSLELGDSALYFCASRPGTAYGYTFGSGTRLTVV.

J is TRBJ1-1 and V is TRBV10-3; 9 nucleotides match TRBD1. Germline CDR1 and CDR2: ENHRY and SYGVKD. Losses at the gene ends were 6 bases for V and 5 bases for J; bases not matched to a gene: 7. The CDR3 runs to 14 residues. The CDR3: CAIRVQGAGTEAFF. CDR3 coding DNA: TGTGCCATCAGGGTACAGGGGGCAGGGACTGAAGCTTTCTTT.

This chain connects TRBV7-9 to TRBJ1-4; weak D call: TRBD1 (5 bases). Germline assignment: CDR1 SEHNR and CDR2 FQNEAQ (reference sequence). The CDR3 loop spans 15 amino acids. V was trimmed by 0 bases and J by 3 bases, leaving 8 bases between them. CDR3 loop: CASSLAGPPNEKLFF. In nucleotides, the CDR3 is TGTGCCAGCAGCTTAGCGGGGCCTCCTAATGAAAAACTGTTTTTT.